Listed below are T cell receptor beta chains from one sample, sequenced in a study of cytotoxic CD8 clonotypes in ibrutinib-treated CLL. Profiled with immunoSEQ multiplex PCR; TCRdb holds only in-frame clones, not every one. This sample has 150,000 to 200,000 clones; roughly 77% occur once, and the top ten carry roughly 2%. The sample consisted of PBMCs, taken after 12 months of ibrutinib treatment. Receptors were obtained from a human donor with chronic lymphocytic leukemia. The CDR3 runs from the conserved cysteine through the conserved F or W. Each record gives: clone size, V gene, D gene, J gene, CDR3 protein, CDR3 DNA. D genes are given only for firm matches. Some rows mark clone size as missing; the rest say once, few, many or name a class of expanded clone.

>NA|TRBV4-2|NA|TRBJ1-5
CASSQEVWSNQPQHF
TGTGCCAGCAGCCAAGAAGTCTGGAGCAATCAGCCCCAGCATTTT
>NA|TRBV28|NA|TRBJ2-1
CASMRQDYNEQFF
TGTGCCAGCATGAGACAGGACTACAATGAGCAGTTCTTC
>NA|TRBV28|TRBD1|TRBJ1-1
CASLQGAVCGTEAFF
TGTGCCAGCCTACAGGGGGCGGTTTGTGGCACTGAAGCTTTCTTT
>few|TRBV7-3|TRBD2|TRBJ2-7
CASSLTLAGVPYEQYF
TGTGCCAGCAGCTTAACGCTAGCGGGAGTTCCCTACGAGCAGTACTTC
>NA|TRBV30|NA|TRBJ1-4
CAWSVKRRDEKLFF
TGTGCCTGGAGTGTTAAAAGGAGGGACGAAAAACTGTTTTTT
>NA|TRBV18|NA|TRBJ2-1
CASSPSIGSYNEQFF
TGTGCCAGCTCACCTTCCATCGGTTCCTACAATGAGCAGTTCTTC
>NA|TRBV6-6|NA|TRBJ2-6
CASSYSTGSGANVLTF
TGTGCCAGCAGTTACTCGACGGGTTCTGGGGCCAACGTCCTGACTTTC
>NA|TRBV11-2|NA|TRBJ2-3
CASSLGGGPTDTQYF
TGTGCCAGCAGCTTAGGAGGCGGTCCCACAGATACGCAGTATTTT
>NA|TRBV7-7|NA|TRBJ2-7
CASSLDAGPYEQYF
TGTGCCAGCAGCTTAGACGCTGGGCCCTACGAGCAGTACTTC
>NA|TRBV7-9|TRBD1|TRBJ2-2
CASSPGTVTGELFF
TGTGCCAGCAGCCCTGGGACAGTAACCGGGGAGCTGTTTTTT
>NA|TRBV2|NA|TRBJ1-6
CASKGSTGASPLHF
TGTGCCAGCAAAGGATCGACCGGGGCCTCACCCCTCCACTTT
>NA|TRBV7-9|TRBD1|TRBJ1-1
CASSLAGQRNTEAFF
TGTGCCAGCAGCTTAGCGGGACAGAGGAACACTGAAGCTTTCTTT
>NA|TRBV4-1|TRBD2|TRBJ2-2
CASSQDQGTSNTGELFF
TGCGCCAGCAGCCAAGATCAAGGGACTAGTAACACCGGGGAGCTGTTTTTT
>once|TRBV27|TRBD2|TRBJ2-7
CASTETTSGAYEQYF
TGTGCCAGCACCGAAACCACTAGCGGGGCCTACGAGCAGTACTTC
>once|TRBV5-8|TRBD1|TRBJ2-1
CASSPGQGGYNEQFF
TGTGCCAGCAGCCCAGGACAGGGGGGCTACAATGAGCAGTTCTTC
>NA|TRBV11-3|NA|TRBJ2-3
CASSSAFRGGADTQYF
TGTGCCAGCAGCTCCGCCTTTCGAGGGGGAGCGGATACGCAGTATTTT
>few|TRBV5-1|TRBD1|TRBJ1-5
CASSLGQGGNQPQHF
TGCGCCAGCAGCCTAGGACAGGGGGGCAATCAGCCCCAGCATTTT
>NA|TRBV5-1|NA|TRBJ1-2
CASSTQGPNYGYTF
TGCGCCAGCAGCACTCAGGGACCTAACTATGGCTACACCTTC
>once|TRBV6-6|NA|TRBJ2-7
CASRSVGRVSYEQYF
TGTGCCAGCAGGTCGGTTGGCAGGGTTTCCTACGAGCAGTACTTC
>NA|TRBV21-1|NA|TRBJ1-2
CASSSRQGADGYTF
TGTGCCAGCAGCTCCCGACAGGGTGCCGATGGCTACACCTTC
>NA|TRBV7-9|NA|TRBJ1-2
CASSLARDTSNGYTF
TGTGCCAGCAGCCTAGCCCGGGACACCAGCAATGGCTACACCTTC
>NA|TRBV5-1|TRBD1|TRBJ2-7
CASSLVPGQGTSEQYF
TGCGCCAGCAGCTTGGTCCCGGGACAGGGTACGAGTGAGCAGTACTTC
>NA|TRBV5-1|TRBD1|TRBJ2-7
CASSIGQVPYSEQYF
TGCGCCAGCAGCATCGGACAGGTACCGTACTCCGAGCAGTACTTC
>NA|TRBV7-2|NA|TRBJ2-7
CASSGRQAGSYEQYF
TGTGCCAGCAGCGGGAGACAGGCGGGATCCTACGAGCAGTACTTC
>NA|TRBV6-6|NA|TRBJ1-2
CASSYSGYGDGYTF
TGTGCCAGCAGTTACTCGGGATATGGAGATGGCTACACCTTC
>NA|TRBV7-9|TRBD1|TRBJ1-3
CANRDRVPGGNTIYF
TGTGCCAACCGGGACAGGGTACCAGGTGGAAACACCATATATTTT
>NA|TRBV7-2|NA|TRBJ1-1
CASSLSPVVGTEAFF
TGTGCCAGCAGCTTAAGTCCAGTGGTAGGGACTGAAGCTTTCTTT
>NA|TRBV7-3|NA|TRBJ2-2
CASSQRLGTGELFF
TGTGCCAGCAGCCAAAGACTAGGTACCGGGGAGCTGTTTTTT
>NA|TRBV29-1|NA|TRBJ2-7
CSVEDAGRTDEQYF
TGCAGCGTTGAAGATGCCGGCCGGACGGACGAGCAGTACTTC
>NA|TRBV5-1|NA|TRBJ2-5
CASSSRPQETQYF
TGCGCCAGCAGCTCCCGACCACAAGAGACCCAGTACTTC
>NA|TRBV27|TRBD1|TRBJ2-7
CASSLLTGTGGYEQYF
TGTGCCAGCAGTTTACTTACCGGGACAGGGGGCTACGAGCAGTACTTC
>NA|TRBV5-1|NA|TRBJ1-1
CASSLGHKRGTEAFF
TGCGCCAGCAGCTTGGGACACAAACGGGGCACTGAAGCTTTCTTT
>NA|TRBV5-1|NA|TRBJ1-6
CASSLVAGINSPLHF
TGCGCCAGCAGCTTGGTGGCCGGGATCAATTCACCCCTCCACTTT
>NA|TRBV7-9|NA|TRBJ1-1
CASSLRSRTEGSQWAFF
TGTGCCAGCAGCCTACGATCGCGGACGGAGGGGTCCCAGTGGGCTTTCTTT
>NA|TRBV28|NA|TRBJ2-7
CASSTAQGYSYEQYF
TGTGCCAGCAGTACAGCACAGGGTTACTCCTACGAGCAGTACTTC
>once|TRBV7-2|NA|TRBJ2-1
CASSLAGSSYNEQFF
TGTGCCAGCAGCTTAGCAGGGAGCTCCTACAATGAGCAGTTCTTC
>NA|TRBV30|TRBD1|TRBJ1-5
CAWSIGTGANQPQHF
TGTGCCTGGAGTATCGGGACAGGGGCCAATCAGCCCCAGCATTTT
>NA|TRBV7-9|NA|TRBJ2-7
CASSRGTFYEQYF
TGTGCCAGCAGCCGCGGGACATTCTACGAGCAGTACTTC
>NA|TRBV6-4|TRBD2|TRBJ2-1
CASSPSSGGAGEQFF
TGTGCCAGCAGTCCATCTAGCGGGGGGGCAGGCGAGCAGTTCTTC
>few|TRBV4-3|NA|TRBJ2-1
CASSQNLLAGAYNEQFF
TGCGCCAGCAGCCAAAACTTACTAGCTGGAGCCTACAATGAGCAGTTCTTC
>NA|TRBV10-3|NA|TRBJ1-2
CAISEPYIGPYGYTF
TGTGCCATCAGTGAGCCATATATAGGGCCTTATGGCTACACCTTC
>NA|TRBV28|NA|TRBJ1-6
CASSTPGRGESSPLHF
TGTGCCAGCAGTACCCCCGGGAGGGGAGAATCTTCACCCCTCCACTTT
>NA|TRBV4-1|TRBD1|TRBJ1-2
CASSQDQGGAQGYTF
TGCGCCAGCAGCCAAGACCAGGGGGGGGCGCAAGGCTACACCTTC
>NA|TRBV27|NA|TRBJ1-1
CASRRSGRFATEAFF
TGTGCCAGCAGACGCTCGGGACGTTTCGCCACTGAAGCTTTCTTT
>NA|TRBV6-5|NA|TRBJ2-7
CASSRSGQSYEQYF
TGTGCCAGCAGCCGATCTGGGCAGTCCTACGAGCAGTACTTC
>once|TRBV7-6|NA|TRBJ2-5
CASSLGTAKETQYF
TGTGCCAGCAGCCTAGGGACTGCAAAAGAGACCCAGTACTTC
>NA|TRBV13|NA|TRBJ1-1
CASSLFSGTEAFF
TGTGCCAGCAGCTTGTTTTCGGGGACTGAAGCTTTCTTT
>NA|TRBV6-1|NA|TRBJ2-3
CASSEAGDTQYF
TGTGCCAGCAGTGAAGCTGGGGATACGCAGTATTTT
>NA|TRBV7-2|NA|TRBJ2-7
CASSEEFSYEQYF
TGTGCCAGCAGCGAGGAGTTCTCCTACGAGCAGTACTTC
>NA|TRBV15|NA|TRBJ1-2
CATSLDLSRYGYTF
TGTGCCACCAGTCTAGATCTCTCCCGGTATGGCTACACCTTC
>few|TRBV6-5|TRBD1|TRBJ1-2
CAATGAGGTGYTF
TGTGCGGCGACAGGGGCAGGAGGGACGGGCTACACCTTC
>NA|TRBV28|NA|TRBJ2-1
CASSPDSRTLVDEQFF
TGTGCCAGCAGTCCAGACTCTAGGACGCTAGTCGATGAGCAGTTCTTC
>NA|TRBV30|NA|TRBJ2-3
CAWSELADTQYF
TGTGCCTGGAGTGAGTTAGCAGATACGCAGTATTTT
>NA|TRBV28|NA|TRBJ1-5
CASSLSSTGAQPQHF
TGTGCCAGCAGTTTATCCTCGACGGGGGCACAGCCCCAGCATTTT
>NA|TRBV7-9|NA|TRBJ2-5
CASSFLGVGIQTQYF
TGTGCCAGCAGCTTTTTGGGGGTCGGGATTCAGACCCAGTACTTC
>few|TRBV18|NA|TRBJ2-3
CASSPPTDTQYF
TGTGCCAGCTCACCACCTACAGATACGCAGTATTTT
>many|TRBV5-6|TRBD1|TRBJ1-1
CASSYTGVRTEAFF
TGTGCCAGCAGCTATACAGGGGTAAGGACTGAAGCTTTCTTT
>NA|TRBV6-6|TRBD1|TRBJ1-1
CATQQGAVNTEAFF
TGTGCCACCCAACAGGGGGCCGTGAACACTGAAGCTTTCTTT
>NA|TRBV10-3|NA|TRBJ2-7
CATRQGRGEQYF
TGTGCCACAAGGCAGGGAAGGGGCGAGCAGTACTTC